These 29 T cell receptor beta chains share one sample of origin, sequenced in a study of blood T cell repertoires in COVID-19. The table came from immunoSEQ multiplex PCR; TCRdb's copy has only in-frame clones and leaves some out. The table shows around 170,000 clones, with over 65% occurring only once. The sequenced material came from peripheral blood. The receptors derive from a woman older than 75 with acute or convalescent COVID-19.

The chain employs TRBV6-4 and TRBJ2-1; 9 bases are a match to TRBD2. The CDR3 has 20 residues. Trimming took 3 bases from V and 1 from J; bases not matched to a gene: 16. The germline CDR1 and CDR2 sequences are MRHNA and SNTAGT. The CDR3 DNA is TGTGCCAGCAGTGATGGGGGGCACCTAGCGGGGCCGGGTTCCTACAATGAGCAGTTCTTC. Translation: CASSDGGHLAGPGSYNEQFF.

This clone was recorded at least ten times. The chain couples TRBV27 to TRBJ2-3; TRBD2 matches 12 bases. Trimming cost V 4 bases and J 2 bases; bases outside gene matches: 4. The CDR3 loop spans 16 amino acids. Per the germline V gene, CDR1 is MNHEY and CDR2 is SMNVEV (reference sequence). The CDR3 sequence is CASSSSGRDSTDTQYF. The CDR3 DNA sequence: TGTGCCAGCAGTTCTAGCGGGAGGGATTCCACAGATACGCAGTATTTT.

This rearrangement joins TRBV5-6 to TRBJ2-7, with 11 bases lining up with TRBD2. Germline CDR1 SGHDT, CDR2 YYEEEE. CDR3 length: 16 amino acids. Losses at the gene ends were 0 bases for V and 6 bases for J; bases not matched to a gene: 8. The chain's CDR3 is CASSLEISGRAGEQYF. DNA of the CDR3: TGTGCCAGCAGCTTGGAGATTAGCGGGAGGGCCGGCGAGCAGTACTTC.

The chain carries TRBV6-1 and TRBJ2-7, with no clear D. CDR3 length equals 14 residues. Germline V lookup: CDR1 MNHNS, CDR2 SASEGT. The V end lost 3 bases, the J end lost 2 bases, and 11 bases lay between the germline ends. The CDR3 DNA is TGTGCCAGCAGTGACGGCAGGTATCCCTACGAGCAGTACTTC. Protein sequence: CASSDGRYPYEQYF.

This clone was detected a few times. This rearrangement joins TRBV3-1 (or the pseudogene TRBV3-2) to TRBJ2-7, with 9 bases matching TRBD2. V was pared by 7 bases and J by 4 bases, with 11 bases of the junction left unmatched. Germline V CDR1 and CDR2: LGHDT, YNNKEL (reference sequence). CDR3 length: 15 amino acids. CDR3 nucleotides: TGTGCCAGCAAGGGTACAGCGGGAGGATTTTACGAGCAGTACTTC. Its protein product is CASKGTAGGFYEQYF.

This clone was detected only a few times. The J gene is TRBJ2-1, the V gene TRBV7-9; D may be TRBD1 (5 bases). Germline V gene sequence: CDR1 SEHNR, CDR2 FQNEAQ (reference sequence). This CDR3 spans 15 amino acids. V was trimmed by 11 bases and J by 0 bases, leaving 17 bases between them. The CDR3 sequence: CALGVDRSSYNEQFF. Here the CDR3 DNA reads TGTGCCCTAGGGGTAGATCGAAGCTCCTACAATGAGCAGTTCTTC.

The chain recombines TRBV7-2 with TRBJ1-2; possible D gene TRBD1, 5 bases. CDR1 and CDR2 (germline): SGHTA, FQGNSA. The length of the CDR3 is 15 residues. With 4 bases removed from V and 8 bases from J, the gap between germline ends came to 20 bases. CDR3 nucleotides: TGTGCCAGCAGCTCATCCGGGACCTCCCGGGAGGGCTACACCTTC. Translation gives CASSSSGTSREGYTF.

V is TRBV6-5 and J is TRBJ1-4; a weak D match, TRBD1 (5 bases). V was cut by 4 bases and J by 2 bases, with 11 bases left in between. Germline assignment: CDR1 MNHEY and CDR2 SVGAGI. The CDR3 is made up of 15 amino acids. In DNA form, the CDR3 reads TGTGCCAGCAGTTCAGGGAGGTGGACTAATGAAAAACTGTTTTTT. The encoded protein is CASSSGRWTNEKLFF.

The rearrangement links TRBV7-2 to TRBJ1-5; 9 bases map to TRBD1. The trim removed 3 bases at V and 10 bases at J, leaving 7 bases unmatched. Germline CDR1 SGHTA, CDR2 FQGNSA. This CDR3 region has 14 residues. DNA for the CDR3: TGTGCCAGCAGCTTGGGACAGGGATGGATCCCCCAGCATTTT. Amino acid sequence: CASSLGQGWIPQHF.

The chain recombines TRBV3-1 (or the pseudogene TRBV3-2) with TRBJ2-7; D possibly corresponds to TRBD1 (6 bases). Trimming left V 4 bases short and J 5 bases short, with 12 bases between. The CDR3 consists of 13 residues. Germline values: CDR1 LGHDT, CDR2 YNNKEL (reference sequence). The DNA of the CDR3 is TGTGCCAGCAGCCTTGGGACATTGAACGAGCAGTACTTC. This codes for CASSLGTLNEQYF.

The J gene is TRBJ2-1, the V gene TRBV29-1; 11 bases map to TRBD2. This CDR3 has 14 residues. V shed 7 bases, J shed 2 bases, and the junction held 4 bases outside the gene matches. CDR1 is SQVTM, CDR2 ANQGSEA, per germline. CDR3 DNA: TGCAGCGCCCGACTAGCGGGAACCTACAATGAGCAGTTCTTC. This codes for CSARLAGTYNEQFF.

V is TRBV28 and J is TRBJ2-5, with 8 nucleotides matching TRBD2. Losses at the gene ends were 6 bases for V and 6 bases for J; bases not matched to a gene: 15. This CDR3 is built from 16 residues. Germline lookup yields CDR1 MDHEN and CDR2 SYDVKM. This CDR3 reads CASSSNGAGGEKTQYF. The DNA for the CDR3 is TGTGCCAGCAGCTCAAACGGGGCGGGAGGAGAGAAGACCCAGTACTTC.

The CDR3 nucleotides read TGTGCCAGCAGCTTTGGAGGGGGCACTGGGGCCAACGTCCTGACTTTC. Translated, it gives CASSFGGGTGANVLTF. This chain joins TRBV11-3 and TRBJ2-6; TRBD1 is a possible D gene (7 bases). The CDR3 contains 16 residues. V dropped 3 bases and J dropped 2 bases, with 11 bases sitting between them. Germline V CDR1 and CDR2: SGHNT, YENEEA.

CDR3 sequence: CASRRAGTRHYEQYF. As DNA, the CDR3 is TGTGCCAGCAGGAGAGCAGGGACTAGGCACTACGAGCAGTACTTC. The chain employs TRBV6-4 and TRBJ2-7; 8 bases fit TRBD2. With 6 bases clipped from V and 3 bases from J, the junction kept 10 bases outside the gene matches. Germline lookup yields CDR1 MRHNA and CDR2 SNTAGT. This CDR3 region has 15 residues.

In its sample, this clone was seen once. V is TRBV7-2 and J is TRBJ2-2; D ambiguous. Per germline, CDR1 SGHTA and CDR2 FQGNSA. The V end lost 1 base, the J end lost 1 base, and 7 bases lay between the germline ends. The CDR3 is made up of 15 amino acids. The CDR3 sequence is CASSLGQMNTGELFF. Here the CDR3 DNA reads TGTGCCAGCAGCTTAGGTCAGATGAACACCGGGGAGCTGTTTTTT.

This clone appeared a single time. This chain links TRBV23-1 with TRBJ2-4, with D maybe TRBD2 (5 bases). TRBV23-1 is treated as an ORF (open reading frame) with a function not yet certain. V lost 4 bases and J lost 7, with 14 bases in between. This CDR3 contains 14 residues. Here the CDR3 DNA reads TGCGCCAGCAGTCTTAAACTTCCGGGGAACATTCAGTACTTC. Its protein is CASSLKLPGNIQYF.

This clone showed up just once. The CDR3 is CASSDRGQPQHF. In DNA, the CDR3 is TGTGCCAGCAGTGACAGGGGACAGCCCCAGCATTTT. V and J are TRBV27 and TRBJ1-5, with 8 bases aligning to TRBD1. The CDR3 consists of 12 residues. Germline-derived CDR1 and CDR2 are MNHEY and SMNVEV (reference sequence). The J segment lost 7 bases and the V segment lost 5 bases, leaving 1 base of the junction unmatched.

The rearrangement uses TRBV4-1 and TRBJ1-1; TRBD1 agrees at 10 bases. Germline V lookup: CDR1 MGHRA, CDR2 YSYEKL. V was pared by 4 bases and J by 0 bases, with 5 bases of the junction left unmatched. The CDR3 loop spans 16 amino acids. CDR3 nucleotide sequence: TGCGCCAGCAGCCTGGGGACAGGGGCTATGAACACTGAAGCTTTCTTT. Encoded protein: CASSLGTGAMNTEAFF.

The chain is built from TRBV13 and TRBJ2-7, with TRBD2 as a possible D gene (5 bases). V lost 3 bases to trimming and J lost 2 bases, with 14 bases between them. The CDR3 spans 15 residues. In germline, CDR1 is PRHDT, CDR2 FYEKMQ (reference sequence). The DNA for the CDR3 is TGTGCCAGCAGCTTCATCCGGGATAGTACCTACGAGCAGTACTTC. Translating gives CASSFIRDSTYEQYF.

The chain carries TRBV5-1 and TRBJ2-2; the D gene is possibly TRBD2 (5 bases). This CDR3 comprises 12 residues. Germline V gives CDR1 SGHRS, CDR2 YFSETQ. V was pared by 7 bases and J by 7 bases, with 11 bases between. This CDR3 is CASSTGSGELFF. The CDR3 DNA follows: TGCGCCAGCTCGACTGGGAGCGGGGAGCTGTTTTTT.

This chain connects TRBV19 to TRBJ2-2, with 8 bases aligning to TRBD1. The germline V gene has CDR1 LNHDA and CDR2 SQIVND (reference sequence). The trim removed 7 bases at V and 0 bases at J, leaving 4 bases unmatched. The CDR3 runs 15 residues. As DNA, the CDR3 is TGTGCCAGTATCAGGGGACAGGCGAACACCGGGGAGCTGTTTTTT. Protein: CASIRGQANTGELFF.

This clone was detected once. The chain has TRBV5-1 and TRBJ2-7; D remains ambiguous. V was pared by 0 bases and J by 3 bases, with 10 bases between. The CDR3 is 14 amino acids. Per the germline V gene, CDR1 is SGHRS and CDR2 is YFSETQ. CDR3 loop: CASSLAGSGYEQYF. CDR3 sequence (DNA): TGCGCCAGCAGCTTGGCCGGATCGGGCTACGAGCAGTACTTC.

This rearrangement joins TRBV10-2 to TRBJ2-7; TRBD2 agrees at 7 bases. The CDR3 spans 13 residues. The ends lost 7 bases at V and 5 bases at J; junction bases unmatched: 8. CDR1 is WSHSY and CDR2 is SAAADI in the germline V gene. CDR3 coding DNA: TGCGCCAGCAAGCGGGGAGGAAGTGACGAGCAGTACTTC. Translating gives CASKRGGSDEQYF.

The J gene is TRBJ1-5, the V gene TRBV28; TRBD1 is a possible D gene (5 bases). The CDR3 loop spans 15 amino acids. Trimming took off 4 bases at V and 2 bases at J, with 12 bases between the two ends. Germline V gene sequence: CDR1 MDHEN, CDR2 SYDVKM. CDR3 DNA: TGTGCCAGCAGTTCTCCGGGGGGTGGCAATCAGCCCCAGCATTTT. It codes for CASSSPGGGNQPQHF.

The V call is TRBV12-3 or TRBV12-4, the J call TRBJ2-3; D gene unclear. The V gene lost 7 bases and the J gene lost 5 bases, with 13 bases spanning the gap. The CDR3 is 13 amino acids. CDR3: CASTPSFGDTQYF. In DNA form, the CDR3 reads TGTGCCAGCACCCCCTCGTTCGGAGATACGCAGTATTTT.

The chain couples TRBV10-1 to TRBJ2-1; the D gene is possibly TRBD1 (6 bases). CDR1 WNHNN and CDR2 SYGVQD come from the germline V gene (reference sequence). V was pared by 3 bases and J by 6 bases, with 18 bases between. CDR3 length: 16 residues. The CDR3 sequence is CASSEFRGRGFNEQFF. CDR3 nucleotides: TGCGCCAGCAGTGAATTTCGGGGCAGGGGTTTCAATGAGCAGTTCTTC.

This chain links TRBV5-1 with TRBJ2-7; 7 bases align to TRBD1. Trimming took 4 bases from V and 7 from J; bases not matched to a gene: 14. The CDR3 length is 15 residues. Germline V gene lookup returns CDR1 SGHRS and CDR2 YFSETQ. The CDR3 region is CASSPYLQGSGEQYF. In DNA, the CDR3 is TGCGCCAGCAGCCCATATTTACAGGGGTCAGGGGAGCAGTACTTC.

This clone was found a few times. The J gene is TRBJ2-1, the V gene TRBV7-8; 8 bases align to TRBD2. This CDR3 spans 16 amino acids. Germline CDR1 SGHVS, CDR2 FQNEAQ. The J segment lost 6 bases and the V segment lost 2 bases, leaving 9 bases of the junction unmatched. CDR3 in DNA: TGTGCCAGCAGCTTACCCGCCCGGCTAGCGGGCAATGAGCAGTTCTTC. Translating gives CASSLPARLAGNEQFF.

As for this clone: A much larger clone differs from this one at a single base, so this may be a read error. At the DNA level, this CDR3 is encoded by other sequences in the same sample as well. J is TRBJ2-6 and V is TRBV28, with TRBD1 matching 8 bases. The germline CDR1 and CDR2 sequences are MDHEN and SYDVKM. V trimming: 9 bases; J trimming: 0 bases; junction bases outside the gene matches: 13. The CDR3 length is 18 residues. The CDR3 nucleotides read TGTGCCAGTGCTTCAGGGGGCATCACCAGCTCTGGGGCCAACGTCCTGACTTTC. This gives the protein CASASGGITSSGANVLTF.